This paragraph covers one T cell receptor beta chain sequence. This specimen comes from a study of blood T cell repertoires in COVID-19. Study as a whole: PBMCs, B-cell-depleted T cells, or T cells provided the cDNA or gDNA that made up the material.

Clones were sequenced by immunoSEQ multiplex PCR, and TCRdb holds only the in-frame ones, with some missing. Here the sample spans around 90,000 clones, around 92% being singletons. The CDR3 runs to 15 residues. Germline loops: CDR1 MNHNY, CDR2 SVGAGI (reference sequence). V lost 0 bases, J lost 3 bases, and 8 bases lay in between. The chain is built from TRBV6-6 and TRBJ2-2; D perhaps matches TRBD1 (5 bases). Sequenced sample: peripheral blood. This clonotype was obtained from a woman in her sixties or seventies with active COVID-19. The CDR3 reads CASSYSTRDTGELFF. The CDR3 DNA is TGTGCCAGCAGTTACTCGACCAGGGACACCGGGGAGCTGTTTTTT.